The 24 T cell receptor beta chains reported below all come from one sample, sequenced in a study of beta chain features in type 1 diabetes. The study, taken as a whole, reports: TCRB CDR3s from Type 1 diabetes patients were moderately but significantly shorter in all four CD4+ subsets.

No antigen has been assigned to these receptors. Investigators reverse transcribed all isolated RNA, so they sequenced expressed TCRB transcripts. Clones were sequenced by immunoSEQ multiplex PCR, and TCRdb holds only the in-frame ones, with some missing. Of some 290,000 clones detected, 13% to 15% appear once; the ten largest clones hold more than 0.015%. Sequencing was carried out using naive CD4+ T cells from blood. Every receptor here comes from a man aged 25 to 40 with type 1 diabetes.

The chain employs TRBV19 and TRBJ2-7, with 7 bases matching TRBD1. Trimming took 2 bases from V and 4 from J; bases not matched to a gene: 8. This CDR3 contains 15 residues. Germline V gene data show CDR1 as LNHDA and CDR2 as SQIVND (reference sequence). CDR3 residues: CASSIRGQYGYEQYF. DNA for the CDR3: TGTGCCAGTAGTATACGGGGACAGTACGGATACGAGCAGTACTTC. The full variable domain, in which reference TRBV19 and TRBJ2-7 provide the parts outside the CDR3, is DGGITQSPKYLFRKEGQNVTLSCEQNLNHDAMYWYRQDPGQGLRLIYYSQIVNDFQKGDIAEGYSVSREKKESFPLTVTSAQKNPTAFYLCASSIRGQYGYEQYFGPGTRLTVT.

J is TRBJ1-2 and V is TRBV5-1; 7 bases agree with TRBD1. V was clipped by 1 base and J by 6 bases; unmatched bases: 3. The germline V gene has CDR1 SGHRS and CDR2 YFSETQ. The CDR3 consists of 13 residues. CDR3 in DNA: TGCGCCAGCAGCTTGACAGGGGAGGATGGCTACACCTTC. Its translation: CASSLTGEDGYTF. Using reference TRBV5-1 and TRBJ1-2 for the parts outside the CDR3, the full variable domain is KAGVTQTPRYLIKTRGQQVTLSCSPISGHRSVSWYQQTPGQGLQFLFEYFSETQRNKGNFPGRFSGRQFSNSRSEMNVSTLELGDSALYLCASSLTGEDGYTFGSGTRLTVV.

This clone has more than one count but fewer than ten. The CDR3 is CASTSGTLNTGELFF. Here the CDR3 DNA reads TGTGCCAGCACTAGCGGGACGCTCAACACCGGGGAGCTGTTTTTT. The chain joins TRBV28 to TRBJ2-2; 9 nucleotides agree with TRBD2. The CDR3 has 15 amino acids. CDR1 and CDR2 from the germline V gene are MDHEN and SYDVKM. V lost 7 bases to trimming and J lost 2 bases; unmatched junction nucleotides: 5.

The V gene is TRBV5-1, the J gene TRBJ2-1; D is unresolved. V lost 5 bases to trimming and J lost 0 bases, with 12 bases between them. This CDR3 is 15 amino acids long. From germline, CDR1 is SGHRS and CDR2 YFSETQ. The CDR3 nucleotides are TGCGCCAGCAGGACGGTACTAAGCTCCTACAATGAGCAGTTCTTC. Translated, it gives CASRTVLSSYNEQFF.

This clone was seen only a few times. CDR3 loop: CASTEGLGIEQYF. In DNA, the CDR3 is TGTGCCAGCACCGAGGGACTCGGGATCGAGCAGTACTTC. The chain couples TRBV25-1 to TRBJ2-7; tentative D call: TRBD2 (6 bases). Germline CDR1 is MGHDK and CDR2 is SYGVNS. This CDR3 has 13 amino acids. V was clipped by 7 bases and J by 6 bases, with 16 bases between them.

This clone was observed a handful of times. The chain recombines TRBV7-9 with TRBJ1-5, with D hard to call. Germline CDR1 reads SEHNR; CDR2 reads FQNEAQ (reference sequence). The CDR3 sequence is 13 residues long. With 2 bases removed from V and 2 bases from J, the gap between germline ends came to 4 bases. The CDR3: CASSLSGNQPQHF. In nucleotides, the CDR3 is TGTGCCAGCAGCTTATCCGGCAATCAGCCCCAGCATTTT. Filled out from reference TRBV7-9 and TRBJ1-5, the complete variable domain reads DTGVSQNPRHKITKRGQNVTFRCDPISEHNRLYWYRQTLGQGPEFLTYFQNEAQLEKSRLLSDRFSAERPKGSFSTLEIQRTEQGDSAMYLCASSLSGNQPQHFGDGTRLSIL.

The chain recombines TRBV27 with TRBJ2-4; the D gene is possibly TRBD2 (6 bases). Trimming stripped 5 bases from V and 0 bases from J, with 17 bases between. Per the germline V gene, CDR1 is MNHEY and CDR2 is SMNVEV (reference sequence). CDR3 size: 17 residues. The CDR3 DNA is TGTGCCAGCAGTAACGGGACGGCGGGACGAGCCAAAAACATTCAGTACTTC. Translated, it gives CASSNGTAGRAKNIQYF.

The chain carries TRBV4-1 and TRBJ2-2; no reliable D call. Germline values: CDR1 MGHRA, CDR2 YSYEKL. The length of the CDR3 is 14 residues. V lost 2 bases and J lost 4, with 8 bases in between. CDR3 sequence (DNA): TGCGCCAGCAGCCAACTAGTTGGCACCGGGGAGCTGTTTTTT. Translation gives CASSQLVGTGELFF.

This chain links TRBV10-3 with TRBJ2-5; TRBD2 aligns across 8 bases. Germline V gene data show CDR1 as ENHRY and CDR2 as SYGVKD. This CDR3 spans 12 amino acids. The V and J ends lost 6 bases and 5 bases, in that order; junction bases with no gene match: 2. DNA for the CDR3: TGTGCCATCAGCTCGGGGGGGGAGACCCAGTACTTC. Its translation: CAISSGGETQYF.

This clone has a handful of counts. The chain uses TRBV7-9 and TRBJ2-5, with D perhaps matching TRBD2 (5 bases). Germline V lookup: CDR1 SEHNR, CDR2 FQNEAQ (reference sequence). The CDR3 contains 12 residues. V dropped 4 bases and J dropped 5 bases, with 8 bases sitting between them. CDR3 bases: TGTGCCAGCAGCTCATCGGGGGAGACCCAGTACTTC. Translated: CASSSSGETQYF.

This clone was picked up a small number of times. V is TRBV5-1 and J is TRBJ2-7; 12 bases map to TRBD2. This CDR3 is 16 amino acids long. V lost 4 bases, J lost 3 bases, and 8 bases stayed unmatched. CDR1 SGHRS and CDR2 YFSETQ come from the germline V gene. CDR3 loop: CASSIGTSGLLYEQYF. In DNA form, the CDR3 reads TGCGCCAGCAGCATTGGGACTAGCGGGCTACTCTACGAGCAGTACTTC.

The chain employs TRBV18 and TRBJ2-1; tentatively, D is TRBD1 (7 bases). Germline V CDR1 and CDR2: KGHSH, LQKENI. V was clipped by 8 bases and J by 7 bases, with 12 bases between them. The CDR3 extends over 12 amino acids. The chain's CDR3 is CASQGGGNEQFF. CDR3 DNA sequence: TGTGCCAGCCAGGGGGGCGGAAATGAGCAGTTCTTC.

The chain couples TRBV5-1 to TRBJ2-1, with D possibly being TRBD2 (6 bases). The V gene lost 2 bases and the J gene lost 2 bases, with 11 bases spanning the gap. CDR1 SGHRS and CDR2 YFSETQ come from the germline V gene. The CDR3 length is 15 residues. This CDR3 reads CASSFAAGAYNEQFF. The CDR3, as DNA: TGCGCCAGCAGCTTTGCAGCGGGCGCCTACAATGAGCAGTTCTTC.

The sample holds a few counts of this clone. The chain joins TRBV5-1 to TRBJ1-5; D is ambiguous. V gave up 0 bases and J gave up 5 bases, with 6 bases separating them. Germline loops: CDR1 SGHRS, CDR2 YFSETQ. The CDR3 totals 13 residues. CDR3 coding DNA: TGCGCCAGCAGCTTGGACGGAGATCAGCCCCAGCATTTT. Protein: CASSLDGDQPQHF.

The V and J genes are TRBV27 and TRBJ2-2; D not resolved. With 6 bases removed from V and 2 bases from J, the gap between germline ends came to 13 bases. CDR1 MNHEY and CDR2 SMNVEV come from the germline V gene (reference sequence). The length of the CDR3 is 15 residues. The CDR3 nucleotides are TGTGCCAGCAGAAGGCTGGGCAGCAACACCGGGGAGCTGTTTTTT. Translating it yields CASRRLGSNTGELFF.

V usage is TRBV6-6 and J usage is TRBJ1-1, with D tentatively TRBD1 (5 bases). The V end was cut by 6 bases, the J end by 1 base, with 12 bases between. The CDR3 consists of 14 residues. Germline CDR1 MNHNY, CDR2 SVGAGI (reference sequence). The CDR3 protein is CASSPVGGNTEAFF. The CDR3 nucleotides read TGTGCCAGCAGCCCGGTGGGGGGGAACACTGAAGCTTTCTTT.

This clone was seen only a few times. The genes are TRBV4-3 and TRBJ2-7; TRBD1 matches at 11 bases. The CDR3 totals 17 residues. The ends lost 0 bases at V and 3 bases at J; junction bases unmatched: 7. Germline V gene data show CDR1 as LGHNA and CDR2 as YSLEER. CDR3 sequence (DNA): TGCGCCAGCAGCCAAGAAGCGTGGGACAGGGGGTTCTACGAGCAGTACTTC. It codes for CASSQEAWDRGFYEQYF.

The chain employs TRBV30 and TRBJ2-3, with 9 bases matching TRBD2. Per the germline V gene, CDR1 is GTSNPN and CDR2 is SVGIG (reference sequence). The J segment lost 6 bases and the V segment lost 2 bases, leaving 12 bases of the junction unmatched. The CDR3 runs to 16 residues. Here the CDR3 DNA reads TGTGCCTGGAGTTTAGCTCTGAGCGGGAGGATGGATACGCAGTATTTT. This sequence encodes CAWSLALSGRMDTQYF.

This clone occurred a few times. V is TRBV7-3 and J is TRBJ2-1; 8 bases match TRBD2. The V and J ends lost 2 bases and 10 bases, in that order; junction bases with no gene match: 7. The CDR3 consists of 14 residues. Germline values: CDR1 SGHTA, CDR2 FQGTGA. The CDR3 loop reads CASSLWQQREEQFF. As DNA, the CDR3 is TGTGCCAGCAGCTTATGGCAGCAGCGGGAGGAGCAGTTCTTC.

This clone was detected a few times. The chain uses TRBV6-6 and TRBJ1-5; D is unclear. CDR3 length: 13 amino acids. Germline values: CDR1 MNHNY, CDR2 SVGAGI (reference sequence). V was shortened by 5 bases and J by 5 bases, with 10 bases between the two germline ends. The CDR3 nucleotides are TGTGCCAGCAGTCCATCCGTAGATCAGCCCCAGCATTTT. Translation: CASSPSVDQPQHF.

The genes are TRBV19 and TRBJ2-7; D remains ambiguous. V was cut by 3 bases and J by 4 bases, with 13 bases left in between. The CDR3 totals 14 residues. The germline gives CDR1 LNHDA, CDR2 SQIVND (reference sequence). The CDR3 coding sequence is TGTGCCAGTAGTATCGGCGGCAGCGTTTACGAGCAGTACTTC. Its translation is CASSIGGSVYEQYF.

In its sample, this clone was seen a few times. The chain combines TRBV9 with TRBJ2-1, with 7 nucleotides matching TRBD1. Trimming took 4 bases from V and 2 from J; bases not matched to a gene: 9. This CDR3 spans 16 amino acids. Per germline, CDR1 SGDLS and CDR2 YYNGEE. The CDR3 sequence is CASSFSTGITYNEQFF. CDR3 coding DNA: TGTGCCAGCAGCTTCTCGACAGGGATCACCTACAATGAGCAGTTCTTC.

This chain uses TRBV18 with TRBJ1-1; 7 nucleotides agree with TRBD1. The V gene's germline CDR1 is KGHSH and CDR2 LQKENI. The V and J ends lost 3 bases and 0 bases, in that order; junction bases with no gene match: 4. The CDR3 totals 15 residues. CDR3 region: CASSPGTALNTEAFF. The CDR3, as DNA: TGTGCCAGCTCACCGGGGACAGCCTTGAACACTGAAGCTTTCTTT.

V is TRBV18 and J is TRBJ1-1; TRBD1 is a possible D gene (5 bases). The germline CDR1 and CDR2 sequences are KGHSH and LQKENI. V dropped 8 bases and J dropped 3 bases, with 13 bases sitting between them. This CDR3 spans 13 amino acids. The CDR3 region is CASAYGGDTEAFF. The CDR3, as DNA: TGTGCCAGCGCCTACGGGGGGGACACTGAAGCTTTCTTT.